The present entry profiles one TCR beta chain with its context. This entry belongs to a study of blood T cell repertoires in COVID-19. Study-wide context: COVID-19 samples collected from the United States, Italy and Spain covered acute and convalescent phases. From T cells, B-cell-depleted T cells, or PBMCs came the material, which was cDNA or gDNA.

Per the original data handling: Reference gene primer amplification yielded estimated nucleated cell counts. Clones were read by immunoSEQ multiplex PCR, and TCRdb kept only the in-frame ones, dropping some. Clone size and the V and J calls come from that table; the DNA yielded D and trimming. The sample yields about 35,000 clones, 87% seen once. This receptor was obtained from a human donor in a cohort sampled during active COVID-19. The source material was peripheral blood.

The CDR3 nucleotides read TGTGCCAGCAGCGTAACGGACAGTAGAAACACCATATATTTT. This sequence encodes CASSVTDSRNTIYF. The chain couples TRBV9 to TRBJ1-3; D is perhaps TRBD1 (6 bases). V lost 1 base, J lost 5 bases, and 10 bases lay in between. Germline V gives CDR1 SGDLS, CDR2 YYNGEE. The CDR3 contains 14 residues.